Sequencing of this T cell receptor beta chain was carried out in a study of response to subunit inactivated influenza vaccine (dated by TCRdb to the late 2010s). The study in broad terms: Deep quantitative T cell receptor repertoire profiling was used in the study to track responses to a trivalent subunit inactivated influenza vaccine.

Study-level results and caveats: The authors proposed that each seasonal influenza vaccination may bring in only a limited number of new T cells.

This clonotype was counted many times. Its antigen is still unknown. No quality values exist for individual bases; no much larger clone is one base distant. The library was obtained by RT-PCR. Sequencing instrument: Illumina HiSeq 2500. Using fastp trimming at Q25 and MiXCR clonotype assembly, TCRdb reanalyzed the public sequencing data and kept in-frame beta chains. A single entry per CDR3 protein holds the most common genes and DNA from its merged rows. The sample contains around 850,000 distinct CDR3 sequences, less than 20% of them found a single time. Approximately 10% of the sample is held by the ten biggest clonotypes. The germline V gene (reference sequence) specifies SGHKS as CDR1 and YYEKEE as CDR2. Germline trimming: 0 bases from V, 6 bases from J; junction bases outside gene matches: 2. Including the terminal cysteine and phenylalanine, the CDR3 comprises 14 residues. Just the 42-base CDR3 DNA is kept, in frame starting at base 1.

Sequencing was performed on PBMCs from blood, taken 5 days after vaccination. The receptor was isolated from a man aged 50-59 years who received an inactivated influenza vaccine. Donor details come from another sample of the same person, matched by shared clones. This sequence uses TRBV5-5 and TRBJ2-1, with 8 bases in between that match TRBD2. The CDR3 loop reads CASSLVGLANEQFF. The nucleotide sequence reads TGTGCCAGCAGCTTGGTTGGACTAGCCAATGAGCAGTTCTTC.